This TCR beta chain was identified in a study of shared clonotypes between healthy human individuals. Study-level results: A reduction in generation probabilities was seen for non-shared clonotypes relative to those shared by all four donors.

Using immunoSEQ multiplex PCR, the repertoire was profiled, and TCRdb retains in-frame clones only, with some absent. The sample contains more than 400,000 clones, 95% to 97% of which appear only once. Germline loops: CDR1 SEHNR, CDR2 FQNEAQ (reference sequence). The CDR3 contains 14 residues. After removal of 4 bases from V and 2 bases from J, the junction contained 1 base not matched to a gene. Donors comprised healthy HIV-negative adults lacking recent acute infections or vaccinations. Caucasian adults residing in Nashville, Tennessee made up all the donors. The authors divided CD4+ cells into CD45RA+ naive and CD45RA-negative memory subsets. Comment on this clone: The antigen remains unidentified.

The chain uses TRBV7-9 and TRBJ1-5, with 8 bases that match TRBD1. The sequence came from a woman in her 30s in good health. The source material was naive CD4+ T cells sorted from blood. Subset meaning: CD45RA+ positively selected. Written as DNA, the CDR3 is TGTGCCAGCAGCTCGGACAGGGGCAATCAGCCCCAGCATTTT. Translated: CASSSDRGNQPQHF.